This T cell receptor beta chain is drawn from a study of blood T cell repertoires in COVID-19. Here immunoSEQ multiplex PCR was the method, and the copy in TCRdb shows in-frame clones only, minus some. The sample records about 81,000 clones, just over 85% being singletons. The CDR3 has 13 residues. Germline-derived CDR1 and CDR2 are WSHSY and SAAADI. After removal of 3 bases from V and 5 bases from J, the junction contained 2 bases not matched to a gene. The TCR comes from a woman older than 75 with acute or convalescent COVID-19. Sequencing was done on a sample of peripheral blood. The genes are TRBV10-2 and TRBJ2-7; 9 nucleotides match TRBD2. Here the CDR3 reads CASSERTSDEQYF. The CDR3 coding sequence is TGCGCCAGCAGTGAACGGACTAGCGACGAGCAGTACTTC.